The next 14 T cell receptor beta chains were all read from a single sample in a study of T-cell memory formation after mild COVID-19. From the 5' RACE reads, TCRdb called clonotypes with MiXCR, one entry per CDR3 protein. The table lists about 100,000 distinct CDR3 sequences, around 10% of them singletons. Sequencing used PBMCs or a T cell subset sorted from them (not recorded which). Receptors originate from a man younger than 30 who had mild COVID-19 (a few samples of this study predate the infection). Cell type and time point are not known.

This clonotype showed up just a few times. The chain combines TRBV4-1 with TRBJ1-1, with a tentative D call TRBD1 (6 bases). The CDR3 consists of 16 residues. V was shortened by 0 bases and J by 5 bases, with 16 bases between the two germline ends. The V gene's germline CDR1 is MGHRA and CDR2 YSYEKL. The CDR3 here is CASSQDNVRGRTEAFF. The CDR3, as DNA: TGCGCCAGCAGCCAAGATAACGTCAGGGGAAGAACTGAAGCTTTCTTT.

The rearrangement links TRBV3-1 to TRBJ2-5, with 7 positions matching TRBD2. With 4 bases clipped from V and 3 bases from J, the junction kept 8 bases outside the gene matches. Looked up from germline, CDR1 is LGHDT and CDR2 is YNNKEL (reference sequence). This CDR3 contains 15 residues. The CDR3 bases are TGTGCCAGCAGCCGCCCAGCTCGGGGGGAAGAGACCCAGTACTTC. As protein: CASSRPARGEETQYF.

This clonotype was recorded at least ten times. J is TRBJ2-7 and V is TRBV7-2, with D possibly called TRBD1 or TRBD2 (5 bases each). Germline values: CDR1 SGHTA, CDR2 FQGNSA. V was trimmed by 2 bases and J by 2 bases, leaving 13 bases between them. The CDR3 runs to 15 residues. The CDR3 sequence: CASSLYGTEPYEQYF. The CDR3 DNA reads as TGTGCCAGCAGCTTATATGGGACGGAGCCCTACGAGCAGTACTTC.

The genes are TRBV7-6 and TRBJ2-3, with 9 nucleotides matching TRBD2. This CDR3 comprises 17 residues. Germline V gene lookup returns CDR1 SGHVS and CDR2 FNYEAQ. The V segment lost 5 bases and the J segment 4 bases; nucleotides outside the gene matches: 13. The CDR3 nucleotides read TGTGCCAGCAGCCCCGAAGGGGCGGGGGGGCCGGCAGATACGCAGTATTTT. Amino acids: CASSPEGAGGPADTQYF.

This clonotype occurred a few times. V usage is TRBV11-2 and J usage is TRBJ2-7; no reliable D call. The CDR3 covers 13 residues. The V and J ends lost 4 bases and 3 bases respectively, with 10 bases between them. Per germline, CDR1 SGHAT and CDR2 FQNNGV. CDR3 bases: TGTGCCAGCAGCTCGGAGTGGATCTACGAGCAGTACTTC. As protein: CASSSEWIYEQYF. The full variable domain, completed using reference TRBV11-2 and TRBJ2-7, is EAGVAQSPRYKIIEKRQSVAFWCNPISGHATLYWYQQILGQGPKLLIQFQNNGVVDDSQLPKDRFSAERLKGVDSTLKIQPAKLEDSAVYLCASSSEWIYEQYFGPGTRLTVT.

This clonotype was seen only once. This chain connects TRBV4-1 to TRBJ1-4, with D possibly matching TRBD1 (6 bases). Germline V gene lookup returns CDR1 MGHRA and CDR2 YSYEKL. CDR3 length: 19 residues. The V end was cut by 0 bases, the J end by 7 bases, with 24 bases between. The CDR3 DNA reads TGCGCCAGCAGCCAAGATCGTCTACAGGGAGGAATATGGGCTGAAAAACTGTTTTTT. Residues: CASSQDRLQGGIWAEKLFF.

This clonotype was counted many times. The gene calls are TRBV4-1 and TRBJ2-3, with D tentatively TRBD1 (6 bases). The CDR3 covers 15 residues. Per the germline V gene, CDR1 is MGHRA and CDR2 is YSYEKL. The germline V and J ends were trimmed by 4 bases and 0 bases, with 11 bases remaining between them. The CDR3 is CASSPRTVSTDTQYF. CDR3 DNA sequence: TGCGCCAGCAGCCCAAGGACAGTTAGCACAGATACGCAGTATTTT.

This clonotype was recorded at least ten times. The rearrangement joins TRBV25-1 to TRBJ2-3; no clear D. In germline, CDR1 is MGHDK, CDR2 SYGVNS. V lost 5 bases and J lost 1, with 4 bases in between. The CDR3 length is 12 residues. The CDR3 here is CASSYGTDTQYF. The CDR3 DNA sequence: TGTGCCAGCAGTTACGGCACAGATACGCAGTATTTT.

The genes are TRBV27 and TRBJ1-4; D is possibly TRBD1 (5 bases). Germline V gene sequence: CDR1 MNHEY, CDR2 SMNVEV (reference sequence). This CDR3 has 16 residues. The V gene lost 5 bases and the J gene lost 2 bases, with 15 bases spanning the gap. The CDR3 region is CASSPLGRGTNEKLFF. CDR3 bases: TGTGCCAGCAGTCCACTGGGTCGGGGGACTAATGAAAAACTGTTTTTT.

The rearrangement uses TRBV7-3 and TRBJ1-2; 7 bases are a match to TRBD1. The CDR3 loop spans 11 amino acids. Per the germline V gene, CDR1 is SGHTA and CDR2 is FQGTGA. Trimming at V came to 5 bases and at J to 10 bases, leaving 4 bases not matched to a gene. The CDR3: CASSDGTDYTF. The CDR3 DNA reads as TGTGCCAGCAGCGACGGGACAGACTACACCTTC.

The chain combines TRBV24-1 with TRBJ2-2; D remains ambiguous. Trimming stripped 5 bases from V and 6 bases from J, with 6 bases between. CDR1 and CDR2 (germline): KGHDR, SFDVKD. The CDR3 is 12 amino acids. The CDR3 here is CATSVLSGELFF. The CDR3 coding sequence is TGTGCCACCAGTGTACTCTCCGGGGAGCTGTTTTTT.

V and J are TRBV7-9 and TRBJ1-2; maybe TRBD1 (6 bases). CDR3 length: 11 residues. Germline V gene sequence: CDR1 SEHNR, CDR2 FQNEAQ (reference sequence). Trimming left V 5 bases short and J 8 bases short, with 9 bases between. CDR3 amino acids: CASSVGQGYTF. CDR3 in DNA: TGTGCCAGCAGCGTAGGACAGGGCTACACCTTC.

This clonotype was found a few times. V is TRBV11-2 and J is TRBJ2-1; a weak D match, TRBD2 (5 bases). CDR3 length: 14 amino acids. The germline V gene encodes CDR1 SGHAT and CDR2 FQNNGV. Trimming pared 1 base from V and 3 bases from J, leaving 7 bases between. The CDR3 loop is CASSLAGIYNEQFF. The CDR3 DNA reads TGTGCCAGCAGCTTAGCGGGGATCTACAATGAGCAGTTCTTC.

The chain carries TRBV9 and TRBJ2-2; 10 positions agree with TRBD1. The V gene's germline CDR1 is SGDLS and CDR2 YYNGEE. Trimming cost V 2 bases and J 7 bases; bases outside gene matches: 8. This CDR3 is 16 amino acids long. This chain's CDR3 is CASSVNRDRGGGELFF. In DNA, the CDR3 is TGTGCCAGCAGCGTCAACCGGGACAGGGGAGGCGGGGAGCTGTTTTTT.